Reported below is one T cell receptor beta chain. The sample comes from a study of CXCR3-negative and CXCR3-positive naive CD8 T cells. The method, 5' RACE with UMI labels, was used to prepare the TRB cDNA libraries. From the 5' RACE reads, TCRdb lists one entry per CDR3 protein and no DNA. The listing records 60,000 or so distinct CDR3 sequences. This CDR3 has 15 amino acids. Germline CDR1 LNHNV, CDR2 YYDKDF (reference sequence). The rearrangement uses TRBV15 and TRBJ2-3. This receptor was obtained from a human donor in good health. Some clones in this sample may be carry-over from other donors' samples. The sequencing sample was made of memory CD8+ T cells from blood. The CDR3 is CATSSVAASTDTQYF. The variable domain in full, completed from reference TRBV15 and TRBJ2-3, reads DAMVIQNPRYQVTQFGKPVTLSCSQTLNHNVMYWYQQKSSQAPKLLFHYYDKDFNNEADTPDNFQSRRPNTSFCFLDIRSPGLGDTAMYLCATSSVAASTDTQYFGPGTRLTVL.